The 10 T cell receptor beta chains below all came from one sample that was sequenced in a study of cytotoxic CD8 clonotypes in ibrutinib-treated CLL. The method was immunoSEQ multiplex PCR; TCRdb's version includes in-frame clones alone and lacks a portion of them. Of some 200,000 clones in the sample, around three quarters were seen once. This material consisted of PBMCs, taken after 24 months of ibrutinib treatment. Every receptor here comes from a human donor with chronic lymphocytic leukemia.

V is TRBV13 and J is TRBJ2-7; no reliable D call. The CDR3 covers 13 residues. Germline CDR1 is PRHDT and CDR2 is FYEKMQ (reference sequence). Trimming pared 0 bases from V and 4 bases from J, leaving 7 bases between. CDR3 in amino acids: CASSLGPRYEQYF. DNA of the CDR3: TGTGCCAGCAGCTTAGGGCCCCGGTACGAGCAGTACTTC.

This clone has just a few counts. V usage is TRBV10-3 and J usage is TRBJ2-2, with 11 bases lining up with TRBD1. Trimming removed 0 bases from V and 3 bases from J; junction bases left unmatched: 3. The CDR3 is 17 amino acids. Germline CDR1 ENHRY, CDR2 SYGVKD. The CDR3 reads CAISESGTGGDTGELFF. CDR3 coding DNA: TGTGCCATCAGTGAGTCGGGGACAGGGGGAGACACCGGGGAGCTGTTTTTT.

The genes are TRBV27 and TRBJ1-1; TRBD1 agrees at 8 bases. CDR3 length equals 14 residues. V lost 5 bases and J lost 4; bases outside the gene matches: 6. CDR1 is MNHEY and CDR2 is SMNVEV in the germline V gene (reference sequence). CDR3 residues: CASSGHRGSTEAFF. CDR3 DNA: TGTGCCAGCAGTGGCCACAGGGGGAGCACTGAAGCTTTCTTT.

The rearrangement uses TRBV4-3 and TRBJ2-3; unclear D gene. The length of the CDR3 is 14 residues. The V and J ends lost 0 bases and 3 bases respectively, with 7 bases between them. CDR1 and CDR2 from the germline V gene are LGHNA and YSLEER. The CDR3 is CASSQDLWTDTQYF. The CDR3 coding sequence is TGCGCCAGCAGCCAAGATCTCTGGACAGATACGCAGTATTTT.

The chain joins TRBV4-3 to TRBJ2-1; no firm D call. V was trimmed by 0 bases and J by 10 bases, leaving 7 bases between them. The V gene's germline CDR1 is LGHNA and CDR2 YSLEER. There are 12 residues in the CDR3. The CDR3 nucleotides read TGCGCCAGCAGCCAAGATCTTAGGGAGCAGTTCTTC. Translated: CASSQDLREQFF.

This clone has only one observation. The chain has TRBV27 and TRBJ2-3; 8 bases line up with TRBD2. With V trimmed by 6 bases and J by 4 bases, 6 bases remained unmatched. Germline CDR1 is MNHEY and CDR2 is SMNVEV (reference sequence). The CDR3 totals 14 residues. The CDR3 region has the DNA TGTGCCAGCAGGAAGCGGGAGCAGGCAGATACGCAGTATTTT. It encodes CASRKREQADTQYF.

The DNA of the CDR3 is TGTGCCAGCAGTGATGGCAGGGGGTACGAGCAGTACTTC. Translation gives CASSDGRGYEQYF. The chain recombines TRBV6-5 with TRBJ2-7, with TRBD1 identical over 7 bases. The germline gives CDR1 MNHEY, CDR2 SVGAGI. V shed 5 bases and J 4 bases; nucleotides not matched to a gene: 5. CDR3 length equals 13 residues.

The sample holds one count of this clone. This rearrangement joins TRBV29-1 to TRBJ2-7, with TRBD2 identical over 14 bases. V lost 4 bases and J lost 8; bases outside the gene matches: 7. Germline V lookup: CDR1 SQVTM, CDR2 ANQGSEA. The CDR3 contains 14 residues. The CDR3 is CSVAGTSGSIKQYF. CDR3 nucleotides: TGCAGCGTTGCCGGGACTAGCGGGAGCATTAAGCAGTACTTC.

V is TRBV5-4 and J is TRBJ2-7; TRBD2 matches 10 bases. The CDR3 covers 16 residues. V lost 0 bases and J lost 2; bases outside the gene matches: 5. Germline V gene data show CDR1 as SGHNT and CDR2 as YYREEE (reference sequence). The CDR3 coding sequence is TGTGCCAGCAGCTTGGTTGTAGCGGGAGGCCCCTACGAGCAGTACTTC. Amino acid sequence: CASSLVVAGGPYEQYF.

The chain has TRBV2 and TRBJ2-1, with D uncertain. The CDR3 is 14 amino acids. V shed 7 bases and J shed 4 bases, with 14 bases lying between them. Germline CDR1 is SNHLY and CDR2 is FYNNEI. CDR3 sequence (DNA): TGTGCCAGCACCGACACGGCTGGTTACAATGAGCAGTTCTTC. As protein: CASTDTAGYNEQFF.